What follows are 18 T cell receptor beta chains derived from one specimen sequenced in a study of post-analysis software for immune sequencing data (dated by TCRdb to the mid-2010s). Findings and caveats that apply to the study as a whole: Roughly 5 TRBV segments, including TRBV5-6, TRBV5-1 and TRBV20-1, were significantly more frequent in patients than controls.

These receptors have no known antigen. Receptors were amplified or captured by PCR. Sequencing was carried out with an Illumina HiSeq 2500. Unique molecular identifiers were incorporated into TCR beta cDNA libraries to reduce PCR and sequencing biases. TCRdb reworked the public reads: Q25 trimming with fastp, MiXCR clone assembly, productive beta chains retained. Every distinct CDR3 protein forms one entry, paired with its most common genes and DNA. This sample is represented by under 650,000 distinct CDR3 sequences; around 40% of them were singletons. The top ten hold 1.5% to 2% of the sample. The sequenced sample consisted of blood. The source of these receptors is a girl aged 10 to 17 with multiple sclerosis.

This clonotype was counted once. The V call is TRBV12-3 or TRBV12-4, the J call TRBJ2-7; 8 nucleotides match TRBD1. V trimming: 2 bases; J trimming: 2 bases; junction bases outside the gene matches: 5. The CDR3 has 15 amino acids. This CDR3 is CASSLSRRGPYEQYF. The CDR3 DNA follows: TGTGCCAGCAGTTTATCCCGCAGGGGGCCCTACGAGCAGTACTTC.

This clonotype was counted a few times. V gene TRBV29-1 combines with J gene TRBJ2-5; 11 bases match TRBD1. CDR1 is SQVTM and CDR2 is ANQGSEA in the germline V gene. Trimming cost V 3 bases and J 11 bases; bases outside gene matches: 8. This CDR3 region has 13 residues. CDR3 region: CSVEDRGRGEQYF. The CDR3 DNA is TGCAGCGTTGAGGACAGGGGGCGAGGAGAGCAGTACTTC.

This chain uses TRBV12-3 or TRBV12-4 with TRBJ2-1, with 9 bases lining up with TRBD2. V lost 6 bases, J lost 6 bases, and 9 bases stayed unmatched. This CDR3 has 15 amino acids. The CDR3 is CASSGGRGVANEQFF. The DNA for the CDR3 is TGTGCCAGCAGCGGCGGGAGGGGAGTTGCCAATGAGCAGTTCTTC.

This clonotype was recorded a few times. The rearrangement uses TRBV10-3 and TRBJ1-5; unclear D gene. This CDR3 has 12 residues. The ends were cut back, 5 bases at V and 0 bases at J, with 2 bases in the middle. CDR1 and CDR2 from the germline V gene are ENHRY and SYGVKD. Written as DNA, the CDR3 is TGTGCCATCAGTATTAGCAATCAGCCCCAGCATTTT. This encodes CAISISNQPQHF.

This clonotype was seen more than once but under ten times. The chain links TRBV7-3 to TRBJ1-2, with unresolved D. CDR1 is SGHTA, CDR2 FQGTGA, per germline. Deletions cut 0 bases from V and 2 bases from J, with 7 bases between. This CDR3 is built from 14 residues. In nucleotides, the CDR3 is TGTGCCAGCAGCTTAACACCCCTGAACTATGGCTACACCTTC. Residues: CASSLTPLNYGYTF. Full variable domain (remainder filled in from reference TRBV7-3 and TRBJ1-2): GAGVSQTPSNKVTEKGKYVELRCDPISGHTALYWYRQSLGQGPEFLIYFQGTGAADDSGLPNDRFFAVRPEGSVSTLKIQRTERGDSAVYLCASSLTPLNYGYTFGSGTRLTVV.

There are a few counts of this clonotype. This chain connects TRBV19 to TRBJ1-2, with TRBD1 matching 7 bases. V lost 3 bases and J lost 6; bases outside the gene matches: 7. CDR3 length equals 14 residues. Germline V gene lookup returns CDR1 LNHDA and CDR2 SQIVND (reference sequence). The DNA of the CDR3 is TGTGCCAGTAGTATTCCAGGGGGGTCCCATGGCTACACCTTC. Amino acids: CASSIPGGSHGYTF.

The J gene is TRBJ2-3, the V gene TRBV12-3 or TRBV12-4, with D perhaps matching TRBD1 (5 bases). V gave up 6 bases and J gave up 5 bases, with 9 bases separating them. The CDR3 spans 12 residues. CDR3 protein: CASRVGLDTQYF. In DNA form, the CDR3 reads TGTGCCAGCAGAGTGGGGCTAGATACGCAGTATTTT.

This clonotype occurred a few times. This CDR3 is CASSSPLTGLFPGYTF. The CDR3 DNA is TGTGCCAGCAGTTCCCCTCTGACAGGGCTATTCCCCGGCTACACCTTC. The chain joins TRBV25-1 to TRBJ1-2, with TRBD1 matching over 7 bases. Germline V gene data show CDR1 as MGHDK and CDR2 as SYGVNS. The CDR3 has 16 amino acids. V was clipped by 5 bases and J by 8 bases; unmatched bases: 17.

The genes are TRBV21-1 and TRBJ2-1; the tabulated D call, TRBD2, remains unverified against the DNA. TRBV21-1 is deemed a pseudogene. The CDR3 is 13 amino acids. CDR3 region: CASSKAPLVGQFF. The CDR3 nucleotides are TGTGCCAGCAGCAAAGCGCCTCTAGTCGGGCAGTTCTTC.

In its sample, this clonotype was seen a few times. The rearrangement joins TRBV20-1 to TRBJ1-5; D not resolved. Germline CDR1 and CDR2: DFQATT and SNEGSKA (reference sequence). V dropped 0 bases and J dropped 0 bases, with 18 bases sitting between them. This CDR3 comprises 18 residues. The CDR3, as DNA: TGCAGTGCTAGAGAAAATCAGGCTTCTTTATATAGCAATCAGCCCCAGCATTTT. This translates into CSARENQASLYSNQPQHF.

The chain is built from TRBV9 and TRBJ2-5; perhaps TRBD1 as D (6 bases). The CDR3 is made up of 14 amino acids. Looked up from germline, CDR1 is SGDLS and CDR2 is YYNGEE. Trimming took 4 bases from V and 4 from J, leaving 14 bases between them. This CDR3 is CASSPTGWGETQYF. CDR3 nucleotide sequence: TGTGCCAGCAGCCCTACAGGGTGGGGAGAGACCCAGTACTTC.

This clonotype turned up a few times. Here the CDR3 DNA reads TGTGCCAGCAGTGACTCGTTTGGGGGCAATCAGCCCCAGCATTTT. Protein: CASSDSFGGNQPQHF. The chain recombines TRBV6-1 with TRBJ1-5; D is ambiguous. Germline values: CDR1 MNHNS, CDR2 SASEGT. Trimming removed 3 bases from V and 2 bases from J, with 11 bases in between. This CDR3 spans 15 amino acids.

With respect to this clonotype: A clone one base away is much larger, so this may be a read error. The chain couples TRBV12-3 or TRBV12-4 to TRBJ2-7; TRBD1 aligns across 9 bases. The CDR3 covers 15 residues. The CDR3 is CTSRAGTGTPYEQYF. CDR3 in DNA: TGTACCAGCAGGGCCGGGACAGGGACTCCCTACGAGCAGTACTTC.

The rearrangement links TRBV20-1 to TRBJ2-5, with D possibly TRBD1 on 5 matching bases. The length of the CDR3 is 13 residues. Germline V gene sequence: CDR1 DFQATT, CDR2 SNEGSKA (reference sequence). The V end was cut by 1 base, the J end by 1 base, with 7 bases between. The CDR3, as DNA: TGCAGTGCTAGAGGACAGACCCAAGAGACCCAGTACTTC. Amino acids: CSARGQTQETQYF.

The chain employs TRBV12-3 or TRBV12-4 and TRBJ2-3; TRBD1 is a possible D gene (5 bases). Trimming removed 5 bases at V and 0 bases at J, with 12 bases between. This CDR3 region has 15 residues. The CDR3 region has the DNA TGTGCCAGCAGTCCGCCGACAGCTAGCACAGATACGCAGTATTTT. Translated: CASSPPTASTDTQYF.

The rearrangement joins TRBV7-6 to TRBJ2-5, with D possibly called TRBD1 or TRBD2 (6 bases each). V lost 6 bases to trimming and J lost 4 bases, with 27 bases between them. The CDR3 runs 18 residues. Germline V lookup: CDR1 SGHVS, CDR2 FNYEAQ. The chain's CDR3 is CASRPPRSGAEEGETQYF. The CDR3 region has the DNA TGTGCCAGCAGGCCCCCTAGATCGGGGGCAGAGGAAGGAGAGACCCAGTACTTC.

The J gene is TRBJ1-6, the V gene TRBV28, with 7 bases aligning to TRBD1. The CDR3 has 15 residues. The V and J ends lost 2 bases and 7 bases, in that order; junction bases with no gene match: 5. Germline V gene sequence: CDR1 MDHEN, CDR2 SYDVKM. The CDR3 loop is CASSLGGQKNSPLHF. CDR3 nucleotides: TGTGCCAGCAGTTTAGGGGGACAGAAGAATTCACCCCTCCACTTT.

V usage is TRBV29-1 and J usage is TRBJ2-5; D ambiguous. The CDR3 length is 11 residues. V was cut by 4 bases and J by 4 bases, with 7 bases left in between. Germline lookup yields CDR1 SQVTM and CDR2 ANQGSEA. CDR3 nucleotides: TGCAGCGTTGTTCGGCGAGAGACCCAGTACTTC. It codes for CSVVRRETQYF.